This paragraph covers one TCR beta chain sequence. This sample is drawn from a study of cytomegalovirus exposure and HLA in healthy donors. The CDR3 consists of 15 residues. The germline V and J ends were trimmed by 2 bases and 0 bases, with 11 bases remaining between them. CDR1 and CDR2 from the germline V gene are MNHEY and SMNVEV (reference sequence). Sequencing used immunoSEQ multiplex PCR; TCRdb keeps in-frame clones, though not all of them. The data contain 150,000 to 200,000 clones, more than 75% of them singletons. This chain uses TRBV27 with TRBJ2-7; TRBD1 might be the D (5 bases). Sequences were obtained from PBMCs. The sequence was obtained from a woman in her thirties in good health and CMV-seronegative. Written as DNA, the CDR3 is TGTGCCAGCAGTTTAACAGGCCTGAACTCCTACGAGCAGTACTTC. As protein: CASSLTGLNSYEQYF.